This TCR beta chain was sequenced during a study of T cells in Graves' hyperthyroidism and ophthalmopathy. Study overall: At the time of initial diagnosis and before any treatment, peripheral blood was collected.

This clonotype was seen ten or more times. The antigen remains undetermined. TCR beta CDR3 regions were amplified from RNA transcripts. During a first-round RT-PCR of the TCR CDR3, the HTBI primer set was used. TCRdb processed the multiplex PCR reads anew with MiXCR; each CDR3 protein has one entry. In the table there are roughly 740,000 distinct CDR3 sequences, roughly 15% of which are singletons. V lost 2 bases and J 5 bases, leaving 13 bases between the germline ends. The CDR3 length is 15 residues. Per germline, CDR1 SEHNR and CDR2 FQNEAQ (reference sequence). Study results and limitations: Stable hyperthyroidism and ophthalmopathy were separated using 13 V-J signatures.

This clonotype was obtained from a man aged 18-30 years with Graves' hyperthyroidism. Input material: blood. The chain joins TRBV7-9 to TRBJ2-1, with D possibly matching TRBD1 (6 bases). This CDR3 is CASSLPWTANNEQFF. The CDR3 DNA is TGTGCCAGCAGCTTACCTTGGACAGCTAACAATGAGCAGTTCTTC.